The 26 T cell receptor beta chains listed next were all sequenced from one sample in a study of blood T cell repertoires in COVID-19. TCRdb keeps only in-frame clones here, not all; method: immunoSEQ multiplex PCR. The table has fewer than 200,000 clones, over 60% seen once. Sequencing was carried out using peripheral blood. The receptors shown here come from a woman older than 75 with acute or convalescent COVID-19.

The CDR3 DNA sequence: TGCGCCAGCAGTGAGTTCCCACTATCCTACGAGCAGTACTTC. This gives the protein CASSEFPLSYEQYF. The chain joins TRBV10-2 to TRBJ2-7; D is ambiguous. Per germline, CDR1 WSHSY and CDR2 SAAADI. V lost 1 base to trimming and J lost 1 base, with 8 bases between them. The CDR3 has 14 residues.

Of note for this clone: Different DNA sequences within this sample yield the same CDR3. This chain's CDR3 is CASSIQTGGNSPLHF. The DNA of the CDR3 is TGTGCCAGTAGTATTCAGACAGGGGGTAATTCACCCCTCCACTTT. The genes are TRBV19 and TRBJ1-6; 9 bases are shared with TRBD1. Trimming cost V 3 bases and J 6 bases; bases outside gene matches: 3. CDR1 LNHDA and CDR2 SQIVND come from the germline V gene (reference sequence). This CDR3 has 15 amino acids.

This chain uses TRBV19 with TRBJ2-6; D is unclear. V was trimmed by 5 bases and J by 4 bases, leaving 9 bases between them. CDR1 is LNHDA and CDR2 is SQIVND in the germline V gene (reference sequence). This CDR3 is built from 14 residues. This chain's CDR3 is CASSLSSGANVLTF. Here the CDR3 DNA reads TGTGCCAGTAGTTTGTCTTCGGGGGCCAACGTCCTGACTTTC. The entire variable domain, with the rest obtained from reference TRBV19 and TRBJ2-6, is as follows: DGGITQSPKYLFRKEGQNVTLSCEQNLNHDAMYWYRQDPGQGLRLIYYSQIVNDFQKGDIAEGYSVSREKKESFPLTVTSAQKNPTAFYLCASSLSSGANVLTFGAGSRLTVL.

The chain joins TRBV6-5 to TRBJ1-5, with a tentative D call TRBD1 (6 bases). The CDR3 consists of 14 residues. The V end lost 6 bases, the J end lost 2 bases, and 11 bases lay between the germline ends. CDR1 and CDR2 (germline): MNHEY, SVGAGI. The CDR3 sequence is CASRQGFGNQPQHF. The CDR3 nucleotides read TGTGCCAGCAGACAGGGATTTGGCAATCAGCCCCAGCATTTT.

The chain is built from TRBV27 and TRBJ2-3; possibly TRBD2 for D (6 bases). The CDR3 is made up of 14 amino acids. Germline V CDR1 and CDR2: MNHEY, SMNVEV (reference sequence). V gave up 6 bases and J gave up 4 bases, with 14 bases separating them. The CDR3 sequence: CASSTGVKADTQYF. For the CDR3, the DNA is TGTGCCAGCAGCACGGGGGTTAAGGCAGATACGCAGTATTTT.

This clone has just a few counts. This chain links TRBV5-4 with TRBJ2-2, with TRBD1 matching 9 bases. V dropped 3 bases and J dropped 2; count of bases not matched to a gene: 5. Germline V CDR1 and CDR2: SGHNT, YYREEE (reference sequence). This CDR3 spans 16 amino acids. CDR3 nucleotide sequence: TGTGCCAGCAGCTCCGGGACAGGGCGCAACACCGGGGAGCTGTTTTTT. This codes for CASSSGTGRNTGELFF.

This rearrangement joins TRBV30 to TRBJ2-2; TRBD1 matches 7 bases. There are 16 residues in the CDR3. Germline CDR1 is GTSNPN and CDR2 is SVGIG (reference sequence). Trimming at V came to 0 bases and at J to 6 bases, leaving 10 bases not matched to a gene. The CDR3: CAWSVEKGAVAGELFF. The CDR3 nucleotides read TGTGCCTGGAGTGTGGAAAAGGGGGCTGTGGCCGGGGAGCTGTTTTTT. Complete variable domain (other parts from reference TRBV30 and TRBJ2-2): SQTIHQWPATLVQPVGSPLSLECTVEGTSNPNLYWYRQAAGRGLQLLFYSVGIGQISSEVPQNLSASRPQDRQFILSSKKLLLSDSGFYLCAWSVEKGAVAGELFFGEGSRLTVL.

This sequence joins TRBV2 and TRBJ2-3, with D uncertain. The CDR3 consists of 11 residues. V was pared by 7 bases and J by 7 bases, with 9 bases between. Germline V gene sequence: CDR1 SNHLY, CDR2 FYNNEI. CDR3 amino acids: CASNLQHTQYF. DNA of the CDR3: TGTGCCAGCAACTTACAGCATACGCAGTATTTT.

CDR3 in amino acids: CASSLRQGGEKLFF. The CDR3 DNA is TGTGCCAGCAGCCTACGACAAGGGGGCGAAAAACTGTTTTTT. This chain links TRBV3-1 (or the pseudogene TRBV3-2) with TRBJ1-4; 7 positions match TRBD1. The CDR3 runs to 14 residues. The junction had 7 bases not matched to a gene; V was cut back by 4 bases and J by 8 bases. Germline lookup yields CDR1 LGHDT and CDR2 YNNKEL (reference sequence).

This sequence joins TRBV15 and TRBJ1-1, with TRBD1 matching over 9 bases. Germline lookup yields CDR1 LNHNV and CDR2 YYDKDF (reference sequence). Losses at the gene ends were 8 bases for V and 2 bases for J; bases not matched to a gene: 3. CDR3 length: 13 residues. CDR3 in amino acids: CATSGQGNTEAFF. DNA of the CDR3: TGTGCCACCTCGGGACAGGGAAACACTGAAGCTTTCTTT.

The gene calls are TRBV5-1 and TRBJ2-3; D may be TRBD2 (6 bases). Germline V CDR1 and CDR2: SGHRS, YFSETQ. V lost 2 bases to trimming and J lost 3 bases, with 13 bases between them. This CDR3 spans 15 amino acids. The CDR3 DNA reads TGCGCCAGCAGCTTAACGGGAGCGGTTACAGATACGCAGTATTTT. As protein: CASSLTGAVTDTQYF.

This chain connects TRBV6-5 to TRBJ1-1; 9 bases are shared with TRBD1. V lost 2 bases and J lost 5; bases outside the gene matches: 6. CDR3 length: 15 amino acids. CDR1 and CDR2 (germline): MNHEY, SVGAGI. CDR3 protein: CASSYNRGQWTEAFF. CDR3 DNA: TGTGCCAGCAGTTACAACAGGGGGCAGTGGACTGAAGCTTTCTTT.

V is TRBV4-2 and J is TRBJ1-2, with 7 bases matching TRBD1. The CDR3 contains 15 residues. Trimming cost V 2 bases and J 2 bases; bases outside gene matches: 5. CDR1 is LGHNA, CDR2 YNFKEQ, per germline. The CDR3 DNA is TGTGCCAGCAGCCAAACTCGGACAGGCAACTATGGCTACACCTTC. Translation gives CASSQTRTGNYGYTF.

This rearrangement joins TRBV4-1 to TRBJ1-4, with 7 bases identical to TRBD1. The CDR3 has 15 amino acids. V was pared by 1 base and J by 5 bases, with 4 bases of the junction left unmatched. Per germline, CDR1 MGHRA and CDR2 YSYEKL. The CDR3 protein is CASSQGDRNNEKLFF. CDR3 nucleotides: TGCGCCAGCAGCCAAGGGGACAGAAACAATGAAAAACTGTTTTTT.

The CDR3 reads CASSSLAGPHNEQFF. CDR3 in DNA: TGTGCCAGCAGCTCCCTAGCGGGACCCCACAATGAGCAGTTCTTC. The chain employs TRBV7-9 and TRBJ2-1; 9 bases match TRBD2. CDR1 and CDR2 from the germline V gene are SEHNR and FQNEAQ (reference sequence). V lost 4 bases, J lost 5 bases, and 6 bases stayed unmatched. The CDR3 is 15 amino acids. Complete variable domain (other parts from reference TRBV7-9 and TRBJ2-1): DTGVSQNPRHKITKRGQNVTFRCDPISEHNRLYWYRQTLGQGPEFLTYFQNEAQLEKSRLLSDRFSAERPKGSFSTLEIQRTEQGDSAMYLCASSSLAGPHNEQFFGPGTRLTVL.

The rearrangement joins TRBV5-1 to TRBJ1-4, with 7 bases identical to TRBD1. CDR1 is SGHRS and CDR2 is YFSETQ in the germline V gene. The CDR3 extends over 14 amino acids. The junction had 8 bases not matched to a gene; V was cut back by 4 bases and J by 8 bases. The CDR3 region is CASSPTDRSEKLFF. The CDR3 bases are TGCGCCAGCAGCCCAACGGACAGGTCGGAAAAACTGTTTTTT.

This clone was seen once. V is TRBV19 and J is TRBJ1-1; 7 bases agree with TRBD1. The CDR3 is 14 amino acids. With 5 bases clipped from V and 4 bases from J, the junction kept 7 bases outside the gene matches. Germline CDR1 is LNHDA and CDR2 is SQIVND (reference sequence). Here the CDR3 DNA reads TGTGCCAGTAGTTCCCAGACAGGGATCACTGAAGCTTTCTTT. Its translation is CASSSQTGITEAFF.

This clone was seen once. The CDR3 protein is CASSLRGGSQDSPLHF. The CDR3 DNA follows: TGTGCCAGCAGCCTTAGGGGGGGGTCACAGGATTCACCCCTCCACTTT. The gene calls are TRBV7-9 and TRBJ1-6, with a weak D call TRBD1 (6 bases). The length of the CDR3 is 16 residues. Deletions cut 5 bases from V and 8 bases from J, with 19 bases between. Germline CDR1 and CDR2: SEHNR and FQNEAQ (reference sequence).

In this sample, this clone turned up a few times. The J gene is TRBJ2-7, the V gene TRBV5-1, with TRBD1 matching 10 bases. The V segment lost 4 bases and the J segment 3 bases; nucleotides outside the gene matches: 16. The CDR3 has 18 amino acids. Per germline, CDR1 SGHRS and CDR2 YFSETQ. This CDR3 reads CASSPILPGTGAVYEQYF. The CDR3 DNA follows: TGCGCCAGCAGCCCTATACTGCCCGGGACAGGGGCGGTCTACGAGCAGTACTTC.

The chain couples TRBV6-6 to TRBJ2-7, with D possibly TRBD2 on 6 matching bases. Germline V gene data show CDR1 as MNHNY and CDR2 as SVGAGI (reference sequence). Trimming removed 5 bases at V and 1 base at J, with 24 bases between. The CDR3 is 18 residues long. The CDR3 here is CASSPTLPQEGGSYEQYF. CDR3 DNA: TGTGCCAGCAGTCCCACCCTACCCCAAGAGGGAGGTTCCTACGAGCAGTACTTC.

V is TRBV5-1 and J is TRBJ2-7, with D tentatively TRBD2 (5 bases). The CDR3 is 15 residues long. The germline V gene encodes CDR1 SGHRS and CDR2 YFSETQ. Trimming removed 0 bases from V and 6 bases from J, with 16 bases in between. The CDR3 nucleotides read TGCGCCAGCAGCTTGGAGGGCCCAGGACTCTCCGAGCAGTACTTC. Translated, it gives CASSLEGPGLSEQYF.

The V call is TRBV21-1, the J call TRBJ2-7; the table calls TRBD1, which could not be checked here. TRBV21-1 is termed a pseudogene. The CDR3 loop spans 12 amino acids. DNA of the CDR3: TGTGCCAGCAGCAAAAGGGGGTACGAGCAGTACTTC. Its translation is CASSKRGYEQYF.

The CDR3 reads CASSVGAGIQYF. The CDR3 nucleotides read TGTGCCAGCAGCGTCGGTGCGGGCATTCAGTACTTC. The rearrangement uses TRBV7-9 and TRBJ2-4, with D possibly being TRBD2 (5 bases). Germline V gives CDR1 SEHNR, CDR2 FQNEAQ (reference sequence). The CDR3 is 12 residues long. Trimming took off 5 bases at V and 9 bases at J, with 11 bases between the two ends.

The chain couples TRBV18 to TRBJ1-3, with 7 nucleotides matching TRBD1. The V and J ends lost 6 bases and 0 bases, in that order; junction bases with no gene match: 5. This CDR3 is built from 15 residues. Germline V gives CDR1 KGHSH, CDR2 LQKENI. The CDR3 region has the DNA TGTGCCAGCTCTCGACAGGGACACTCTGGAAACACCATATATTTT. Translating it yields CASSRQGHSGNTIYF.

The chain has TRBV5-1 and TRBJ1-6; 9 nucleotides match TRBD1. The CDR3 extends over 15 amino acids. The V gene end was trimmed by 0 bases and the J gene end by 10 bases; junction bases not matched to a gene: 5. Germline CDR1 SGHRS, CDR2 YFSETQ. The CDR3 DNA reads as TGCGCCAGCAGCTTGGCGGGACAGGGACGCTCACCCCTCCACTTT. This codes for CASSLAGQGRSPLHF. Supplemented by reference TRBV5-1 and TRBJ1-6, the full variable domain reads KAGVTQTPRYLIKTRGQQVTLSCSPISGHRSVSWYQQTPGQGLQFLFEYFSETQRNKGNFPGRFSGRQFSNSRSEMNVSTLELGDSALYLCASSLAGQGRSPLHFGNGTRLTVT.

This clone was detected a few times. The rearrangement joins TRBV2 to TRBJ2-1; D is perhaps TRBD1 (5 bases). Trimming pared 4 bases from V and 4 bases from J, leaving 5 bases between. The length of the CDR3 is 12 residues. Per the germline V gene, CDR1 is SNHLY and CDR2 is FYNNEI. CDR3 residues: CASSGQYNEQFF. CDR3 nucleotide sequence: TGTGCCAGCAGTGGACAGTACAATGAGCAGTTCTTC.